Listed below are T cell receptor beta chains from one sample, sequenced in a study of CD8 T cells in Susac syndrome. TCRdb fed the immunoSEQ multiplex PCR reads into MiXCR, producing one record per CDR3 protein. The sample has over 80,000 distinct CDR3 sequences; roughly 91% are singletons. Specimen: CD8+ T cells from PBMCs. The source of these receptors is a human donor in good health. Both conserved end residues are part of each CDR3. Fields, in order: V gene, J gene, clone size, D gene, CDR3 protein, CDR3 DNA. A D gene is named only where the DNA matches it firmly. Clone sizes are given selectively: once, few, many, or a class where the clone is expanded.

TRBV2	TRBJ2-7	NA	NA	CASTGDGSYEQYF	TGTGCCAGCACCGGGGACGGATCCTACGAGCAGTACTTC
TRBV5-1	TRBJ2-1	once	TRBD1	CASNGGTGTYNEQFF	TGCGCCAGCAATGGGGGGACAGGGACCTACAATGAGCAGTTCTTC
TRBV5-1	TRBJ2-3	NA	NA	CASSLGTSSDPIF	TGCGCCAGCAGCTTGGGAACTAGCTCCGACCCCATTTTT
TRBV7-9	TRBJ1-2	NA	NA	CASSLASYGYTF	TGTGCCAGCAGCTTAGCCAGCTATGGCTACACCTTC
TRBV28	TRBJ2-3	NA	NA	CASSFSRGLTDTQYF	TGTGCCAGCAGTTTTTCCAGGGGCTTGACAGATACGCAGTATTTT
TRBV29-1	TRBJ2-2	NA	NA	CSVVAAGISGELFF	TGCAGCGTAGTGGCTGCAGGGATATCCGGGGAGCTGTTTTTT
TRBV20-1	TRBJ2-7	NA	NA	CSARGRDGSYEQYF	TGCAGTGCTAGAGGCCGGGACGGCTCCTACGAGCAGTACTTC
TRBV29-1	TRBJ2-7	NA	NA	CSVNPGTRADEQYF	TGCAGCGTTAACCCCGGGACCCGGGCGGACGAGCAGTACTTC
TRBV6-6	TRBJ1-6	NA	TRBD1	CASSYSTGADPPLHF	TGTGCCAGCAGTTACTCCACAGGGGCAGATCCACCCCTCCACTTT
TRBV4-1	TRBJ2-1	once	NA	CASSPTGTQSSYNEQFF	TGCGCCAGCAGTCCGACAGGGACTCAAAGCTCCTACAATGAGCAGTTCTTC
TRBV6-1	TRBJ2-5	NA	NA	CASSGVGEETQYF	TGTGCCAGCAGCGGGGTCGGGGAAGAGACCCAGTACTTC
TRBV25-1	TRBJ2-1	NA	TRBD2	CASRIEGGHEQFF	TGTGCCAGCAGGATTGAGGGAGGGCATGAGCAGTTCTTC
TRBV9	TRBJ1-1	NA	NA	CASAGSLNTEAFF	TGTGCCAGCGCGGGCAGCCTGAACACTGAAGCTTTCTTT
TRBV12-3/TRBV12-4	TRBJ1-6	NA	NA	CASSPGRNKNSPLHF	TGTGCCAGCAGCCCGGGACGGAATAAGAATTCACCCCTCCACTTT
TRBV9	TRBJ1-2	NA	TRBD1	CASDRTGIDGYTF	TGTGCCAGCGACCGGACAGGGATCGATGGCTACACCTTC
TRBV10-3	TRBJ2-5	NA	TRBD2	CAISESGLAKKETQYF	TGTGCCATCAGTGAGTCTGGACTAGCGAAAAAAGAGACCCAGTACTTC
TRBV29-1	TRBJ1-1	NA	NA	CSVVGHRHTEAFF	TGCAGCGTTGTCGGCCACCGGCACACTGAAGCTTTCTTT
TRBV19	TRBJ1-4	NA	NA	CASSIIGFNEKLFF	TGTGCCAGTAGTATAATCGGTTTTAATGAAAAACTGTTTTTT
TRBV19	TRBJ2-7	NA	TRBD1	CASSGQGRKEQYF	TGTGCCAGTAGTGGACAGGGCCGAAAGGAGCAGTACTTC
TRBV5-1	TRBJ1-1	NA	NA	CASSLAYVREVNTEAFF	TGCGCCAGCAGCTTGGCCTATGTCAGGGAGGTGAACACTGAAGCTTTCTTT
TRBV9	TRBJ2-5	NA	NA	CASSGTDQETQYF	TGTGCCAGCAGCGGGACAGACCAAGAGACCCAGTACTTC
TRBV19	TRBJ1-6	NA	NA	CASSLAGLNSPLHF	TGTGCCAGTAGTCTCGCAGGGCTCAATTCACCCCTCCACTTT
TRBV6-6	TRBJ2-1	once	NA	CASSYSSETYNEQFF	TGTGCCAGCAGTTACAGTAGCGAAACCTACAATGAGCAGTTCTTC
TRBV9	TRBJ2-3	NA	NA	CASSEGEAGEESDTQYF	TGTGCCAGCAGCGAGGGGGAGGCGGGGGAAGAGTCAGATACGCAGTATTTT
TRBV6-1	TRBJ2-7	NA	NA	CASSPVDGGYEQYF	TGTGCCAGCAGCCCTGTCGACGGGGGCTACGAGCAGTACTTC
TRBV6-4	TRBJ2-1	NA	TRBD2	CASSDSIGGANEQFF	TGTGCCAGCAGTGACTCGATCGGGGGGGCCAATGAGCAGTTCTTC
TRBV12-5	TRBJ1-2	NA	NA	CASGLGEEDGYTF	TGTGCTAGTGGTTTGGGGGAGGAGGATGGCTACACCTTC
TRBV5-6	TRBJ2-7	NA	NA	CASSLAGIRAYEQYF	TGTGCCAGCAGCTTAGCAGGGATCCGTGCATACGAGCAGTACTTC
TRBV6-5	TRBJ2-7	NA	NA	CASSYSLGVSYEQYF	TGTGCCAGCAGTTACTCACTTGGGGTTTCCTACGAGCAGTACTTC
TRBV5-6	TRBJ1-2	NA	NA	CASSQGQAYGYTF	TGTGCCAGCAGCCAAGGACAAGCCTATGGCTACACCTTC
TRBV9	TRBJ2-3	NA	NA	CASSGDWRGLPDTQYF	TGTGCCAGCAGCGGCGACTGGCGGGGCCTGCCAGATACGCAGTATTTT
TRBV2	TRBJ2-3	NA	TRBD2	CASSEGWSGATDTQYF	TGTGCCAGCAGTGAAGGTTGGAGCGGGGCGACAGATACGCAGTATTTT
TRBV21-1	TRBJ1-2	NA	NA	CASSKGGGIYGYTF	TGTGCCAGCAGCAAAGGAGGGGGTATCTATGGCTACACCTTC
TRBV18	TRBJ2-1	NA	TRBD1	CASSLGQGFTYNEQFF	TGTGCCAGCTCGCTGGGACAGGGGTTCACCTACAATGAGCAGTTCTTC
TRBV19	TRBJ1-5	NA	TRBD1	CASSRDRGASNQPQHF	TGTGCCAGTAGTAGGGACAGGGGAGCTAGCAATCAGCCCCAGCATTTT
TRBV24-1	TRBJ2-3	NA	NA	CATSDPRRDTQYF	TGTGCCACCAGTGATCCCCGTCGAGATACGCAGTATTTT
TRBV4-1	TRBJ2-5	NA	TRBD2	CASSQRLAAETQYF	TGCGCCAGCAGCCAACGACTAGCGGCAGAGACCCAGTACTTC
TRBV7-7	TRBJ2-5	NA	TRBD2	CASSPDWRGGLKTQYF	TGTGCCAGCAGTCCCGACTGGCGGGGGGGCCTCAAGACCCAGTACTTC
TRBV9	TRBJ2-2	once	TRBD2	CASSDLISGGNTGELFF	TGTGCCAGCAGCGACCTAATTAGCGGGGGTAACACCGGGGAGCTGTTTTTT
TRBV15	TRBJ2-7	NA	NA	CATSPLTASSYEQYF	TGTGCCACCAGCCCCCTTACGGCGAGCTCCTACGAGCAGTACTTC
TRBV29-1	TRBJ1-2	NA	NA	CSVEPTGSYGYTF	TGCAGCGTTGAGCCGACAGGTTCCTATGGCTACACCTTC
TRBV9	TRBJ2-1	NA	TRBD1	CASSVRTGGRNEQFF	TGTGCCAGCAGCGTGAGGACAGGGGGGCGCAATGAGCAGTTCTTC